The next 10 T cell receptor beta chains were all read from a single sample in a study of neurological immune-mediated disorders. Via MiXCR, TCRdb re-called the 5' RACE reads, giving one row per CDR3 protein. The repertoire has tens of thousands of distinct CDR3 sequences, about 5.6% of them found once; the top ten carry roughly 1.4%. Sequenced material: CD4+ T cells from blood. The receptor set was obtained from a woman aged 18-30 years with multiple sclerosis.

This clonotype was detected ten times or more. The V and J genes are TRBV10-3 and TRBJ2-7, with a tentative D call TRBD2 (6 bases). V was cut by 0 bases and J by 5 bases, with 14 bases left in between. The CDR3 is 15 residues long. CDR1 is ENHRY and CDR2 is SYGVKD in the germline V gene. CDR3 nucleotide sequence: TGTGCCATCAGTGAGTCGAGGAGGGCAGTCCACGAGCAGTACTTC. It yields the protein CAISESRRAVHEQYF.

This clonotype was counted many times. The chain links TRBV20-1 to TRBJ2-4; 7 bases match TRBD1. This CDR3 has 11 residues. V was clipped by 6 bases and J by 9 bases; unmatched bases: 5. Germline V lookup: CDR1 DFQATT, CDR2 SNEGSKA (reference sequence). The CDR3 DNA follows: TGCAGTGCGTTAACAGGGGTCATTCAGTACTTC. Protein product: CSALTGVIQYF.

This clonotype was detected many times. This chain uses TRBV3-1 with TRBJ2-2; D is undetermined. This CDR3 has 12 amino acids. Per the germline V gene, CDR1 is LGHDT and CDR2 is YNNKEL (reference sequence). V lost 6 bases and J 6 bases, leaving 8 bases between the germline ends. CDR3 in DNA: TGTGCCAGCAGGCATTACTCCGGGGAGCTGTTTTTT. Its translation: CASRHYSGELFF.

This clonotype has a count of ten or more. The rearrangement joins TRBV24-1 to TRBJ2-1, with TRBD2 as a possible D gene (5 bases). This CDR3 is built from 16 residues. In germline, CDR1 is KGHDR, CDR2 SFDVKD. The ends were cut back, 5 bases at V and 0 bases at J, with 13 bases in the middle. The CDR3 protein is CATSGIGVSSYNEQFF. Here the CDR3 DNA reads TGTGCCACCAGTGGGATCGGGGTAAGCTCCTACAATGAGCAGTTCTTC.

This clonotype was seen ten or more times. The rearrangement uses TRBV6-5 and TRBJ2-5; 11 nucleotides line up with TRBD2. Germline assignment: CDR1 MNHEY and CDR2 SVGAGI. The V and J ends lost 0 bases and 2 bases, in that order; junction bases with no gene match: 2. The CDR3 is 16 amino acids. The CDR3 DNA follows: TGTGCCAGCAGTTACTCCAGGACTAGCGGGCAAGAGACCCAGTACTTC. Its translation is CASSYSRTSGQETQYF.

This clonotype came up many times. The V and J genes are TRBV9 and TRBJ2-1; 7 nucleotides align to TRBD1. Germline CDR1 SGDLS, CDR2 YYNGEE. The CDR3 is 16 amino acids. V trimming: 4 bases; J trimming: 8 bases; junction bases outside the gene matches: 15. CDR3 sequence: CASSPRRTGPTYEQFF. As DNA, the CDR3 is TGTGCCAGCAGCCCCCGAAGGACAGGCCCTACCTATGAGCAGTTCTTC.

This clonotype was found a few times. This sequence joins TRBV6-2 or TRBV6-3 and TRBJ2-3; the D call may be TRBD1 or TRBD2 (5 bases each). Trimming removed 1 base at V and 2 bases at J, with 10 bases between. This CDR3 region has 15 residues. Germline V gene lookup returns CDR1 MNHEY and CDR2 SVGEGT. The CDR3 bases are TGTGCCAGCAGTTACTTGGGACCCAACACAGATACGCAGTATTTT. This sequence encodes CASSYLGPNTDTQYF.

This clonotype was picked up many times. V usage is TRBV7-2 and J usage is TRBJ2-7, with TRBD1 matching over 7 bases. The CDR3 is 15 residues long. The germline V gene encodes CDR1 SGHTA and CDR2 FQGNSA. The V gene end was trimmed by 5 bases and the J gene end by 2 bases; junction bases not matched to a gene: 9. The CDR3 sequence: CASSLVTGRAYEQYF. CDR3 coding DNA: TGTGCCAGCAGCCTAGTGACAGGGCGAGCCTACGAGCAGTACTTC. Full variable domain (rest looked up from reference TRBV7-2 and TRBJ2-7): GAGVSQSPSNKVTEKGKDVELRCDPISGHTALYWYRQSLGQGLEFLIYFQGNSAPDKSGLPSDRFSAERTGGSVSTLTIQRTQQEDSAVYLCASSLVTGRAYEQYFGPGTRLTVT.

This clonotype was counted many times. The chain employs TRBV7-3 and TRBJ2-7; 8 bases are a match to TRBD2. CDR1 and CDR2 (germline): SGHTA, FQGTGA. The CDR3 has 17 residues. V was clipped by 5 bases and J by 0 bases; unmatched bases: 12. CDR3 in DNA: TGTGCCAGCAGCGCGTCCCTCGGGGGGGGCCTCTCCTACGAGCAGTACTTC. Protein product: CASSASLGGGLSYEQYF. Complete variable domain (other parts from reference TRBV7-3 and TRBJ2-7): GAGVSQTPSNKVTEKGKYVELRCDPISGHTALYWYRQSLGQGPEFLIYFQGTGAADDSGLPNDRFFAVRPEGSVSTLKIQRTERGDSAVYLCASSASLGGGLSYEQYFGPGTRLTVT.

J is TRBJ2-1 and V is TRBV4-3; no reliable D call. The V and J ends lost 2 bases and 1 base respectively, with 12 bases between them. CDR3 size: 16 residues. Germline V gives CDR1 LGHNA, CDR2 YSLEER. For the CDR3, the DNA is TGCGCCAGCAGCCAAAAATGGGTTAGGTCCTACAATGAGCAGTTCTTC. Encoded protein: CASSQKWVRSYNEQFF.